These 23 T cell receptor beta chains were sequenced from one sample in a study of cytomegalovirus exposure and HLA in healthy donors. With 60 Vbeta and 13 Jbeta primers, the PCR was carried out. TCRdb's copy holds only in-frame clones and misses some; the assay was immunoSEQ multiplex PCR. Counted here are around 110,000 clones, roughly 74% occurring once; the ten biggest clones make up around 2.5%. Sequenced material: PBMCs. Receptors were obtained from a man in his forties in good health and CMV-seronegative.

This clone was seen once. The V and J genes are TRBV10-1 and TRBJ2-3; a weak D match, TRBD2 (6 bases). The germline V gene has CDR1 WNHNN and CDR2 SYGVQD (reference sequence). Trimming removed 3 bases from V and 5 bases from J, with 18 bases in between. This CDR3 is built from 16 residues. This chain's CDR3 is CASSDKLGGTEDTQYF. In nucleotides, the CDR3 is TGCGCCAGCAGTGATAAGCTTGGGGGGACCGAAGATACGCAGTATTTT.

Only a few counts were recorded for this clone. The chain carries TRBV4-2 and TRBJ1-2; TRBD1 might be the D (6 bases). V lost 3 bases to trimming and J lost 4 bases, with 18 bases between them. Germline V lookup: CDR1 LGHNA, CDR2 YNFKEQ. The CDR3 is 16 amino acids. The CDR3 DNA reads as TGTGCCAGCAGCCAGAACCTAAGGACAGAGGGCTATGGCTACACCTTC. Residues: CASSQNLRTEGYGYTF.

The chain's CDR3 is CASIQRARGNEQFF. Written as DNA, the CDR3 is TGTGCCAGCATCCAGCGGGCCCGGGGGAATGAGCAGTTCTTC. The chain has TRBV7-8 and TRBJ2-1, with D maybe TRBD2 (6 bases). The V end was cut by 7 bases, the J end by 7 bases, with 17 bases between. Germline-derived CDR1 and CDR2 are SGHVS and FQNEAQ. The CDR3 consists of 14 residues.

The rearrangement links TRBV29-1 to TRBJ2-3; 9 positions agree with TRBD2. V shed 6 bases, J shed 1 base, and the junction held 2 bases outside the gene matches. The CDR3 is 13 residues long. The germline CDR1 and CDR2 sequences are SQVTM and ANQGSEA. The CDR3 DNA sequence: TGCAGCGTCCGCGGGGGGGGCACAGATACGCAGTATTTT. Translated: CSVRGGGTDTQYF.

The chain is built from TRBV19 and TRBJ1-2; D gene ambiguous. V dropped 6 bases and J dropped 8 bases, with 13 bases sitting between them. Germline CDR1 is LNHDA and CDR2 is SQIVND (reference sequence). The CDR3 totals 12 residues. The CDR3 nucleotides are TGTGCCAGTAGGGGTCCCTTCGGGGGCTACACCTTC. Translating it yields CASRGPFGGYTF. The whole variable domain, remainder taken from reference TRBV19 and TRBJ1-2, is DGGITQSPKYLFRKEGQNVTLSCEQNLNHDAMYWYRQDPGQGLRLIYYSQIVNDFQKGDIAEGYSVSREKKESFPLTVTSAQKNPTAFYLCASRGPFGGYTFGSGTRLTVV.

The V gene is TRBV5-1, the J gene TRBJ2-1; 13 positions agree with TRBD2. J was trimmed by 9 bases and V by 1 base; bases with no gene match: 7. In germline, CDR1 is SGHRS, CDR2 YFSETQ. This CDR3 comprises 16 residues. CDR3 amino acids: CASSLTSGGAFGEQFF. CDR3 DNA sequence: TGCGCCAGCAGCTTGACTAGCGGGGGGGCATTTGGTGAGCAGTTCTTC.

The V and J genes are TRBV5-1 and TRBJ2-7, with D possibly TRBD1 on 6 matching bases. The CDR3 spans 14 residues. V was clipped by 3 bases and J by 7 bases, with 17 bases between them. Germline lookup yields CDR1 SGHRS and CDR2 YFSETQ. The CDR3 reads CASSSGQLFREQYF. In nucleotides, the CDR3 is TGCGCCAGCAGCTCCGGACAGCTTTTCCGTGAGCAGTACTTC.

This clone was detected a few times. V usage is TRBV2 and J usage is TRBJ2-3, with 10 bases lining up with TRBD1. Germline V CDR1 and CDR2: SNHLY, FYNNEI. The trim removed 0 bases at V and 11 bases at J, leaving 8 bases unmatched. This CDR3 has 15 residues. The CDR3 protein is CASSEAWGDRGRQYF. The CDR3 coding sequence is TGTGCCAGCAGTGAAGCTTGGGGGGACAGGGGAAGGCAGTATTTT.

The chain is built from TRBV4-2 and TRBJ2-2, with 9 nucleotides matching TRBD2. Per germline, CDR1 LGHNA and CDR2 YNFKEQ. Trimming removed 0 bases from V and 7 bases from J; junction bases left unmatched: 9. This CDR3 has 17 amino acids. The CDR3 reads CASSQDVRSGGHGELFF. The CDR3 bases are TGTGCCAGCAGCCAAGACGTGCGGAGCGGGGGGCACGGGGAGCTGTTTTTT.

This clone came up a few times. The J gene is TRBJ1-5, the V gene TRBV2, with 7 bases matching TRBD1. The CDR3 totals 12 residues. J lost 2 bases, V lost 9 bases, and 1 base had no gene match. Germline CDR1 SNHLY, CDR2 FYNNEI. DNA of the CDR3: TGTGCCAGTACAGGGGGCAATCAGCCCCAGCATTTT. Its translation: CASTGGNQPQHF.

This clone was detected only once. This sequence joins TRBV28 and TRBJ2-7; 7 positions agree with TRBD1. Looked up from germline, CDR1 is MDHEN and CDR2 is SYDVKM. The CDR3 has 14 residues. J gave up 3 bases and V 7 bases, and 9 bases lay outside the gene matches. DNA for the CDR3: TGTGCCAGCACCCCCCCAGGGACAGTCTACGAGCAGTACTTC. Translating gives CASTPPGTVYEQYF.

This chain joins TRBV10-1 and TRBJ2-4, with 7 positions matching TRBD1. Per germline, CDR1 WNHNN and CDR2 SYGVQD (reference sequence). V was pared by 0 bases and J by 3 bases, with 5 bases of the junction left unmatched. This CDR3 contains 16 residues. CDR3 DNA sequence: TGCGCCAGCAGTGAGTCCCGGGACAGCAGCAAAAACATTCAGTACTTC. As protein: CASSESRDSSKNIQYF.

This chain joins TRBV6-1 and TRBJ2-4; 10 nucleotides line up with TRBD2. This CDR3 region has 17 residues. Germline V gene lookup returns CDR1 MNHNS and CDR2 SASEGT. V lost 2 bases to trimming and J lost 0 bases; unmatched junction nucleotides: 4. CDR3 bases: TGTGCCAGCAGTGAACGTCAGCGGGGGGGAGCCAAAAACATTCAGTACTTC. As protein: CASSERQRGGAKNIQYF.

The chain joins TRBV6-1 to TRBJ2-5; a possible D gene is TRBD2 (6 bases). V was shortened by 1 base and J by 4 bases, with 10 bases between the two germline ends. Germline V gives CDR1 MNHNS, CDR2 SASEGT. This CDR3 spans 14 amino acids. The CDR3: CASSEGGVGETQYF. In DNA, the CDR3 is TGTGCCAGCAGTGAAGGGGGGGTTGGAGAGACCCAGTACTTC.

This clone was detected only a few times. The chain is built from TRBV5-5 and TRBJ1-2; no reliable D call. V lost 2 bases, J lost 0 bases, and 8 bases lay in between. The CDR3 is made up of 14 amino acids. The germline V gene encodes CDR1 SGHKS and CDR2 YYEKEE (reference sequence). CDR3 sequence: CASSLIVANYGYTF. CDR3 coding DNA: TGTGCCAGCAGCTTAATCGTCGCTAACTATGGCTACACCTTC.

This clone was found a few times. The chain uses TRBV4-1 and TRBJ1-4; 8 bases are a match to TRBD1. The J segment lost 8 bases and the V segment lost 4 bases, leaving 9 bases of the junction unmatched. CDR1 and CDR2 (germline): MGHRA, YSYEKL. The CDR3 extends over 15 amino acids. The CDR3 is CASSPRQGTYEKLFF. DNA of the CDR3: TGCGCCAGCAGCCCCAGACAGGGGACTTACGAAAAACTGTTTTTT.

The rearrangement joins TRBV25-1 to TRBJ1-4, with 9 bases matching TRBD1. The germline CDR1 and CDR2 sequences are MGHDK and SYGVNS. The CDR3 has 14 amino acids. V was pared by 8 bases and J by 7 bases, with 8 bases of the junction left unmatched. CDR3 sequence: CASSTGTGFEKLFF. CDR3 DNA: TGTGCCAGCTCAACCGGGACAGGGTTTGAAAAACTGTTTTTT.

The chain carries TRBV6-1 and TRBJ1-6, with 9 bases lining up with TRBD1. This CDR3 spans 14 amino acids. J gave up 6 bases and V 3 bases, and 0 bases lay outside the gene matches. Germline V gene lookup returns CDR1 MNHNS and CDR2 SASEGT. This CDR3 reads CASSEGQGNSPLHF. CDR3 sequence (DNA): TGTGCCAGCAGTGAGGGACAGGGTAATTCACCCCTCCACTTT.

V is TRBV19 and J is TRBJ1-1; 9 positions match TRBD1. The V gene's germline CDR1 is LNHDA and CDR2 SQIVND (reference sequence). There are 18 residues in the CDR3. With V trimmed by 8 bases and J by 4 bases, 20 bases remained unmatched. The CDR3 here is CASLTTKGDRAESTEAFF. CDR3 bases: TGTGCCAGTTTAACTACAAAGGGGGACAGGGCGGAATCCACTGAAGCTTTCTTT.

The chain couples TRBV11-2 to TRBJ1-6, with no clear D. The CDR3 spans 14 residues. V was trimmed by 1 base and J by 5 bases, leaving 6 bases between them. CDR1 and CDR2 from the germline V gene are SGHAT and FQNNGV. CDR3 bases: TGTGCCAGCAGCTTAGTAACAGATAATTCACCCCTCCACTTT. Amino acid sequence: CASSLVTDNSPLHF. The full variable domain, with the rest looked up from reference TRBV11-2 and TRBJ1-6, is EAGVAQSPRYKIIEKRQSVAFWCNPISGHATLYWYQQILGQGPKLLIQFQNNGVVDDSQLPKDRFSAERLKGVDSTLKIQPAKLEDSAVYLCASSLVTDNSPLHFGNGTRLTVT.

The chain is built from TRBV7-9 and TRBJ1-2; D not certain. Deletions cut 4 bases from V and 8 bases from J, with 17 bases between. The CDR3 sequence is 14 residues long. The germline V gene has CDR1 SEHNR and CDR2 FQNEAQ (reference sequence). CDR3 sequence reads: CASSSPVTMGGYTF. The CDR3 DNA follows: TGTGCCAGCAGCTCCCCGGTTACGATGGGCGGCTACACCTTC. Supplemented by reference TRBV7-9 and TRBJ1-2, the full variable domain reads DTGVSQNPRHKITKRGQNVTFRCDPISEHNRLYWYRQTLGQGPEFLTYFQNEAQLEKSRLLSDRFSAERPKGSFSTLEIQRTEQGDSAMYLCASSSPVTMGGYTFGSGTRLTVV.

The chain couples TRBV5-6 to TRBJ2-1; 12 bases match TRBD2. V dropped 1 base and J dropped 9; count of bases not matched to a gene: 11. Germline values: CDR1 SGHDT, CDR2 YYEEEE. The CDR3 loop spans 17 amino acids. CDR3 amino acids: CASSLLSSGGAWIEQFF. In DNA, the CDR3 is TGTGCCAGCAGCTTGTTGTCTAGCGGGGGGGCCTGGATTGAGCAGTTCTTC.

This clone was counted once. CDR3 sequence reads: CASSRQSSYNSPLHF. In DNA form, the CDR3 reads TGTGCCAGCAGCCGACAGAGCTCCTATAATTCACCCCTCCACTTT. The rearrangement links TRBV6-1 to TRBJ1-6, with D possibly TRBD1 on 5 matching bases. Germline CDR1 is MNHNS and CDR2 is SASEGT. This CDR3 contains 15 residues. The V end lost 6 bases, the J end lost 0 bases, and 9 bases lay between the germline ends.